This is a list of T cell receptor beta chains from one sample in a study of a mutant IDH1 vaccine in newly diagnosed glioma. TCRdb's copy holds only in-frame clones and misses some; the assay was immunoSEQ multiplex PCR. The top ten clones hold 7.5% to 10% of a sample with about 38,000 clones, roughly 78% of them seen once. The sample here was PBMCs, taken from a glioma patient treated with radiotherapy, temozolomide or both. The origin of the receptors is a man aged 40-49 years with glioma. Some clones in this sample may be carry-over from other donors' samples. Each CDR3 is given with its conserved first and last residue. D genes are given only for firm matches. Only some rows state a clone size, as once, few, many or a class for expanded clones.

-	TRBD2	TRBV10-3	TRBJ2-1	TGTGCCATAGGGGGAGCGGGGGCCCCCCCCTACAATGAGCAGTTCTTC	CAIGGAGAPPYNEQFF
-	-	TRBV11-2	TRBJ1-2	TGTGCCAGCAGCTTAGATACAAGCACCTCTAACTATGGCTACACCTTC	CASSLDTSTSNYGYTF
-	-	TRBV5-1	TRBJ2-1	TGCGCCAGCGCTCCGGGGAGCGGTTCCTACAATGAGCAGTTCTTC	CASAPGSGSYNEQFF
-	TRBD2	TRBV11-3	TRBJ2-3	TGTGCCAGCAGCTTAGTCTGGCTAGCGGGGGACACAGATACGCAGTATTTT	CASSLVWLAGDTDTQYF
few	-	TRBV2	TRBJ1-5	TGTGCCAGCGGGTGGGACTATCAGCCCCAGCATTTT	CASGWDYQPQHF
-	-	TRBV29-1	TRBJ2-1	TGCAGCGTTGATAAGACATTCGGTATAGAGCAGTTCTTC	CSVDKTFGIEQFF
-	TRBD1	TRBV5-4	TRBJ2-7	TGTGCCAGCAGCGATCGGACAGGGGGCTTTGGCGAGCAGTACTTC	CASSDRTGGFGEQYF
few	TRBD1	TRBV7-6	TRBJ2-7	TGTGCCAGCAGCTTAGCAGGGACAGGGGGGAACGAGCAGTACTTC	CASSLAGTGGNEQYF
-	-	TRBV7-8	TRBJ1-5	TGTGCCAGCAGCCCTGGGCGGGGCAATCAGCCCCAGCATTTT	CASSPGRGNQPQHF
-	TRBD1	TRBV5-4	TRBJ2-1	TGTGCCAGCAGCTTGGCCGGGACAGGGGGCAATGAGCAGTTCTTC	CASSLAGTGGNEQFF
-	-	TRBV2	TRBJ1-4	TGTGCCAGCAGGGCAGAGAGTGAAAAACTGTTTTTT	CASRAESEKLFF
-	-	TRBV15	TRBJ2-7	TGTGCCACCAGCAGAGATCTGGACAGCTCCTACGAGCAGTACTTC	CATSRDLDSSYEQYF
-	-	TRBV9	TRBJ2-1	TGTGCCAGCAGCGTAGCTCCCAGGATCCATGAGCAGTTCTTC	CASSVAPRIHEQFF
-	-	TRBV5-8	TRBJ1-6	TGTGCCAGCAGCTTGATCGGGGGTTGGAATTCACCCCTCCACTTT	CASSLIGGWNSPLHF
-	-	TRBV5-1	TRBJ2-7	TGCGCCAGCAGCTTTATAGGGGGATCCTACGAGCAGTACTTC	CASSFIGGSYEQYF
-	-	TRBV5-1	TRBJ2-7	TGCGCCAGCAGTCCCTCCGGGACGGTCTCCTACGAGCAGTACTTC	CASSPSGTVSYEQYF